This TCR beta chain was sequenced in a study of CD8 T cells in Susac syndrome. This CDR3 spans 18 amino acids. The V end lost 6 bases, the J end lost 0 bases, and 21 bases lay between the germline ends. The V gene's germline CDR1 is MDHEN and CDR2 SYDVKM. With random hexamers, reverse transcription was performed on roughly 0.45 to 1 ug of RNA. Amplification of TCR beta CDR3 by immunoSEQ multiplex PCR spanned 54 Vbeta and 13 Jbeta. A single record per CDR3 protein comes from TCRdb applying MiXCR to the immunoSEQ multiplex PCR reads. The sample yields about 300,000 distinct CDR3 sequences, about 82% seen once.

V and J are TRBV28 and TRBJ2-1; D is perhaps TRBD1 or TRBD2 (5 bases each). The sequenced material came from CD8+ T cells from PBMCs. This receptor was identified in a human donor with multiple sclerosis. The CDR3 here is CASSASLVRTSSYNEQFF. The CDR3 DNA sequence: TGTGCCAGCAGCGCTAGCCTCGTGCGGACAAGCTCCTACAATGAGCAGTTCTTC.